This TCR beta chain stems from a study of T-cell reconstitution after alpha-beta-depleted transplantation in children. A word on this clonotype: Its antigen is currently unknown.

Broader study findings: About two months after transplant, alpha-beta T cells reportedly came from several hundred expanded graft clones.

V was clipped by 5 bases and J by 7 bases; unmatched bases: 9. This CDR3 spans 16 amino acids. For TCRbeta, the library was prepared with unique molecular identifiers. TCRdb re-called the PCR reads through MiXCR, storing one row per CDR3 protein. Among about 460,000 distinct CDR3 sequences, about an eighth were seen once, and the ten largest hold approximately 14%. The chain employs TRBV12-3 or TRBV12-4 and TRBJ2-1; TRBD2 matches 12 bases. This receptor was identified in a female patient between 2 and 10 years old who had a stem cell transplant for aplastic anemia, so the T cells may come from the graft donor. Sequencing used PBMCs, mostly from graft donor cells, obtained 180 days after TCRalphabeta/CD19-depleted stem cell transplant. In nucleotides, the CDR3 is TGTGCCAGCAGTCCGGGTCGACTAGCGGGAGCTAATGAGCAGTTCTTC. The encoded protein is CASSPGRLAGANEQFF.